This is a list of T cell receptor beta chains from one sample in a study of T-cell memory formation after mild COVID-19. Each CDR3 protein is one row after TCRdb ran MiXCR on the 5' RACE reads. In the table there are about 400,000 distinct CDR3 sequences, about a sixth of which are singletons. The source material was PBMCs or a T cell subset sorted from them (not recorded which). Receptors were obtained from a man aged 18 to 29 who had mild COVID-19 (a few samples of this study predate the infection). Cell type and time point are not known. CDR3s leave out the opening cysteine and the closing phenylalanine or tryptophan. A D gene is named only where the DNA matches it firmly. The size entry is marked missing in some rows and otherwise reads once, few, many or a size class.

j_call: TRBJ1-1; d_call: TRBD1; clone_size: few; v_call: TRBV28; cdr3_aa: ASSLGGDSEEAF
j_call: TRBJ1-5; d_call: TRBD1; clone_size: .; v_call: TRBV29-1; cdr3_aa: SVEDLGGTANPYSNQPQH
j_call: TRBJ2-1; d_call: TRBD1; clone_size: .; v_call: TRBV7-6; cdr3_aa: ASSSRGTGVGNEQF
j_call: TRBJ1-2; d_call: .; clone_size: few; v_call: TRBV4-1; cdr3_aa: ASSDPGDLYGYT
j_call: TRBJ1-6; d_call: .; clone_size: .; v_call: TRBV5-4; cdr3_aa: ASSPRATDNSPLH
j_call: TRBJ2-7; d_call: TRBD1; clone_size: .; v_call: TRBV6-2/TRBV6-3; cdr3_aa: ASSYTGVYEQY
j_call: TRBJ1-5; d_call: .; clone_size: few; v_call: TRBV6-6; cdr3_aa: ASSIPGYGQPQH
j_call: TRBJ2-7; d_call: TRBD2; clone_size: .; v_call: TRBV6-5; cdr3_aa: ASSPETSGGYEQY
j_call: TRBJ2-4; d_call: .; clone_size: few; v_call: TRBV7-9; cdr3_aa: ASSFPRNIQY
j_call: TRBJ2-7; d_call: .; clone_size: many; v_call: TRBV7-2; cdr3_aa: ASSLVRSSYEQY
j_call: TRBJ2-7; d_call: .; clone_size: few; v_call: TRBV20-1; cdr3_aa: SARDGVYEQY
j_call: TRBJ2-1; d_call: TRBD1; clone_size: few; v_call: TRBV24-1; cdr3_aa: ATSDPTGSEFHEQF
j_call: TRBJ2-7; d_call: TRBD1; clone_size: few; v_call: TRBV5-1; cdr3_aa: ASSLALPGQGYYEQY
j_call: TRBJ2-6; d_call: .; clone_size: .; v_call: TRBV7-2; cdr3_aa: ASSFSRAGANVLT
j_call: TRBJ1-2; d_call: .; clone_size: .; v_call: TRBV27; cdr3_aa: ASGRTNYGYT
j_call: TRBJ1-1; d_call: .; clone_size: few; v_call: TRBV20-1; cdr3_aa: SARQGTRNTEAF
j_call: TRBJ2-7; d_call: .; clone_size: few; v_call: TRBV29-1; cdr3_aa: SVLIGSYEQY
j_call: TRBJ2-1; d_call: .; clone_size: few; v_call: TRBV4-3; cdr3_aa: ASSQDGLEQF
j_call: TRBJ2-3; d_call: .; clone_size: few; v_call: TRBV20-1; cdr3_aa: SARAIRGWSADTQY
j_call: TRBJ1-2; d_call: .; clone_size: .; v_call: TRBV20-1; cdr3_aa: SARSWGYT
j_call: TRBJ2-7; d_call: TRBD2; clone_size: .; v_call: TRBV20-1; cdr3_aa: SASPGGLAREQY
j_call: TRBJ1-5; d_call: TRBD1; clone_size: once; v_call: TRBV6-1; cdr3_aa: ASTRTGLRGNQPQH
j_call: TRBJ2-3; d_call: .; clone_size: many; v_call: TRBV4-1; cdr3_aa: ASSQGARDTDTQY
j_call: TRBJ2-7; d_call: TRBD2; clone_size: many; v_call: TRBV5-1; cdr3_aa: ASSLEASGLREQY
j_call: TRBJ2-3; d_call: .; clone_size: few; v_call: TRBV12-3/TRBV12-4; cdr3_aa: ASSRYTITDTQY
j_call: TRBJ2-5; d_call: .; clone_size: .; v_call: TRBV6-5; cdr3_aa: ASRVISGQEGTQY
j_call: TRBJ2-3; d_call: .; clone_size: .; v_call: TRBV5-4; cdr3_aa: ASSPTILKTNTQY
j_call: TRBJ1-5; d_call: TRBD1; clone_size: many; v_call: TRBV6-2/TRBV6-3; cdr3_aa: ASSSLDRGDNQPQH
j_call: TRBJ1-2; d_call: .; clone_size: few; v_call: TRBV6-1; cdr3_aa: AMFGDNYGYT
j_call: TRBJ2-3; d_call: .; clone_size: few; v_call: TRBV2; cdr3_aa: ASSEFFGGSTDTQY
j_call: TRBJ2-6; d_call: TRBD1; clone_size: .; v_call: TRBV7-2; cdr3_aa: ASSPGQVLFSGANVLT
j_call: TRBJ1-1; d_call: .; clone_size: .; v_call: TRBV10-3; cdr3_aa: AISGRVNTEAF
j_call: TRBJ2-1; d_call: TRBD2; clone_size: few; v_call: TRBV7-9; cdr3_aa: ASSPLAGSTYNEQF
j_call: TRBJ2-5; d_call: .; clone_size: few; v_call: TRBV11-2; cdr3_aa: ASSRLAVGETQY
j_call: TRBJ2-5; d_call: .; clone_size: few; v_call: TRBV20-1; cdr3_aa: SALEGGGMRETQY
j_call: TRBJ2-1; d_call: .; clone_size: .; v_call: TRBV7-7; cdr3_aa: ASSPRAGAEGEQF
j_call: TRBJ2-1; d_call: .; clone_size: .; v_call: TRBV20-1; cdr3_aa: SARRWTGSYNEQF
j_call: TRBJ2-1; d_call: .; clone_size: .; v_call: TRBV4-1; cdr3_aa: ASSHWRGDNEQF
j_call: TRBJ2-1; d_call: TRBD2; clone_size: many; v_call: TRBV11-2; cdr3_aa: ASSLTPGLGWYNEQF
j_call: TRBJ2-4; d_call: .; clone_size: .; v_call: TRBV7-9; cdr3_aa: ASSDTGLAKNIQY
j_call: TRBJ1-1; d_call: .; clone_size: .; v_call: TRBV29-1; cdr3_aa: SVRPGNTEAF
j_call: TRBJ1-2; d_call: .; clone_size: .; v_call: TRBV11-2; cdr3_aa: ASSDRTYYYGYT
j_call: TRBJ1-3; d_call: .; clone_size: .; v_call: TRBV9; cdr3_aa: ASSPLGQHSGNTIY
j_call: TRBJ1-1; d_call: .; clone_size: few; v_call: TRBV4-3; cdr3_aa: ASSRDRGVNTEAF
j_call: TRBJ1-1; d_call: TRBD1; clone_size: many; v_call: TRBV7-2; cdr3_aa: ASSTRQGEVEAF
j_call: TRBJ1-2; d_call: TRBD1; clone_size: .; v_call: TRBV12-5; cdr3_aa: ASGLPGQGASNYGYT
j_call: TRBJ2-1; d_call: TRBD1; clone_size: .; v_call: TRBV24-1; cdr3_aa: ATRGQVRAEQF
j_call: TRBJ1-5; d_call: TRBD1; clone_size: few; v_call: TRBV6-2/TRBV6-3; cdr3_aa: ASRPWTGDSNQPQH
j_call: TRBJ2-3; d_call: TRBD2; clone_size: .; v_call: TRBV4-3; cdr3_aa: ASSPLAGGRMDTQY
j_call: TRBJ1-2; d_call: TRBD1; clone_size: .; v_call: TRBV20-1; cdr3_aa: SAIEQGGYGYT
j_call: TRBJ2-1; d_call: TRBD1; clone_size: many; v_call: TRBV5-1; cdr3_aa: ASSFGQGVYNEQF
j_call: TRBJ2-3; d_call: TRBD2; clone_size: .; v_call: TRBV28; cdr3_aa: ASSRLGGTDTQY
j_call: TRBJ2-5; d_call: .; clone_size: .; v_call: TRBV7-9; cdr3_aa: ASSSTVTPAKTQY
j_call: TRBJ2-3; d_call: TRBD2; clone_size: .; v_call: TRBV9; cdr3_aa: ASTLGGAPDTQY
j_call: TRBJ2-5; d_call: TRBD1; clone_size: .; v_call: TRBV7-9; cdr3_aa: ASSLLTGQSETQY
j_call: TRBJ2-3; d_call: .; clone_size: few; v_call: TRBV7-9; cdr3_aa: ASSSAASRGTDTQY
j_call: TRBJ2-5; d_call: .; clone_size: few; v_call: TRBV18; cdr3_aa: ASSPTSSGETQY
j_call: TRBJ2-2; d_call: .; clone_size: many; v_call: TRBV6-2/TRBV6-3; cdr3_aa: ASSYPPSELF
j_call: TRBJ1-2; d_call: TRBD1; clone_size: .; v_call: TRBV6-5; cdr3_aa: ASSPTPPGTANYGYT